The 15 T cell receptor beta chains given below trace back to one sample, sequenced in a study of blood T cell repertoires in COVID-19. Clones were sequenced by immunoSEQ multiplex PCR, and TCRdb holds only the in-frame ones, with some missing. This table has about 360,000 clones, about 87% appearing once. Sample: peripheral blood. These receptor sequences come from a human donor in a cohort sampled during active COVID-19.

In this sample, this clone turned up once. V is TRBV7-9 and J is TRBJ1-1; tentative D call: TRBD1 (6 bases). The V end was cut by 0 bases, the J end by 10 bases, with 15 bases between. Germline V CDR1 and CDR2: SEHNR, FQNEAQ (reference sequence). The CDR3 is made up of 14 amino acids. This CDR3 is CASSLATEQGVAFF. The CDR3 DNA is TGTGCCAGCAGCTTAGCGACCGAACAGGGTGTAGCTTTCTTT.

CDR3 nucleotide sequence: TGCGCCAGCAGTCGTACCATAGCGGGGGAAGGCTACAATGAGCAGTTCTTC. Its protein is CASSRTIAGEGYNEQFF. The chain couples TRBV23-1 to TRBJ2-1; 9 positions agree with TRBD2. TRBV23-1 falls under the ORF class, with uncertain function. Trimming cost V 4 bases and J 3 bases; bases outside gene matches: 10. The length of the CDR3 is 17 residues.

The rearrangement joins TRBV2 to TRBJ1-1; D is possibly TRBD1 (5 bases). Germline V gives CDR1 SNHLY, CDR2 FYNNEI. The CDR3 consists of 15 residues. V was clipped by 1 base and J by 5 bases, with 14 bases between them. The CDR3 DNA follows: TGTGCCAGCAGTGAAGGAACCGCAGGGCTTACTGAAGCTTTCTTT. This translates into CASSEGTAGLTEAFF.

The gene calls are TRBV15 and TRBJ2-7, with a possible D match to TRBD2 (6 bases). V was cut by 0 bases and J by 0 bases, with 15 bases left in between. Germline CDR1 LNHNV, CDR2 YYDKDF (reference sequence). CDR3 length equals 17 residues. The CDR3 DNA reads TGTGCCACCAGCAGAGAACTTGTTGGGAGGTCCTCCTACGAGCAGTACTTC. Protein sequence: CATSRELVGRSSYEQYF.

The rearrangement links TRBV5-1 to TRBJ1-4; D unresolved. This CDR3 is 15 amino acids long. Deletions cut 0 bases from V and 8 bases from J, with 14 bases between. Germline-derived CDR1 and CDR2 are SGHRS and YFSETQ. The CDR3 DNA follows: TGCGCCAGCAGCTTGGGAGGGTCCCGAGGGGAAAAACTGTTTTTT. Its translation: CASSLGGSRGEKLFF.

This clone came up once. The J gene is TRBJ1-6, the V gene TRBV2, with a weak D call TRBD1 (5 bases). CDR3 length equals 19 residues. The germline gives CDR1 SNHLY, CDR2 FYNNEI. V lost 0 bases and J lost 7, with 22 bases in between. CDR3 sequence: CASSEALRGSAGGNSPLHF. Written as DNA, the CDR3 is TGTGCCAGCAGTGAAGCGCTTCGTGGATCGGCCGGGGGAAATTCACCCCTCCACTTT. The whole variable domain, remainder taken from reference TRBV2 and TRBJ1-6, is EPEVTQTPSHQVTQMGQEVILRCVPISNHLYFYWYRQILGQKVEFLVSFYNNEISEKSEIFDDQFSVERPDGSNFTLKIRSTKLEDSAMYFCASSEALRGSAGGNSPLHFGNGTRLTVT.

The genes are TRBV5-1 and TRBJ2-3; tentative D call: TRBD2 (7 bases). Germline V gives CDR1 SGHRS, CDR2 YFSETQ. The CDR3 is made up of 15 amino acids. The ends were cut back, 6 bases at V and 0 bases at J, with 14 bases in the middle. The CDR3, as DNA: TGCGCCAGCATGGGGGGGCCCGCCAGCACAGATACGCAGTATTTT. It is translated as CASMGGPASTDTQYF.

The V and J genes are TRBV6-5 and TRBJ2-7, with 10 bases lining up with TRBD1. This CDR3 is built from 14 residues. CDR1 and CDR2 (germline): MNHEY, SVGAGI. J gave up 7 bases and V 5 bases, and 8 bases lay outside the gene matches. In DNA, the CDR3 is TGTGCCAGCAGTCGGGACAGGGGAGGGGTGGAGCAGTACTTC. Its translation is CASSRDRGGVEQYF.

The CDR3 reads CASSLTFFGNTIYF. The CDR3 DNA reads TGCGCCAGCAGCTTGACTTTTTTTGGAAACACCATATATTTT. The chain joins TRBV5-1 to TRBJ1-3; D ambiguous. V lost 1 base to trimming and J lost 3 bases, with 8 bases between them. Germline loops: CDR1 SGHRS, CDR2 YFSETQ. The CDR3 length is 14 residues. The variable domain in full, with the rest retrieved from reference TRBV5-1 and TRBJ1-3, is KAGVTQTPRYLIKTRGQQVTLSCSPISGHRSVSWYQQTPGQGLQFLFEYFSETQRNKGNFPGRFSGRQFSNSRSEMNVSTLELGDSALYLCASSLTFFGNTIYFGEGSWLTVV.

This chain links TRBV11-3 with TRBJ2-3; D is possibly TRBD1 (5 bases). V lost 1 base to trimming and J lost 5 bases, with 16 bases between them. The length of the CDR3 is 16 residues. Germline V CDR1 and CDR2: SGHNT, YENEEA. The CDR3 is CASSLGSRELLDTQYF. For the CDR3, the DNA is TGTGCCAGCAGCTTAGGATCCAGGGAACTATTAGATACGCAGTATTTT.

V is TRBV11-3 and J is TRBJ2-3; D is uncertain. Germline CDR1 reads SGHNT; CDR2 reads YENEEA. This CDR3 contains 14 residues. Trimming removed 1 base at V and 1 base at J, with 6 bases between. The CDR3 region has the DNA TGTGCCAGCAGCTTAGGGCAAGGCACAGATACGCAGTATTTT. This codes for CASSLGQGTDTQYF.

This clone was picked up a small number of times. The rearrangement uses TRBV19 and TRBJ1-2; D perhaps matches TRBD1 (5 bases). The CDR3 covers 15 residues. The germline gives CDR1 LNHDA, CDR2 SQIVND (reference sequence). Trimming removed 6 bases from V and 2 bases from J, with 16 bases in between. The CDR3 sequence: CASSISPGYNYGYTF. The CDR3 nucleotides are TGTGCCAGTAGCATATCCCCAGGGTACAACTATGGCTACACCTTC.

The rearrangement links TRBV7-3 to TRBJ2-7; maybe TRBD2 (5 bases). This CDR3 has 13 amino acids. Trimming took off 3 bases at V and 6 bases at J, with 12 bases between the two ends. Germline V CDR1 and CDR2: SGHTA, FQGTGA. CDR3 in amino acids: CASSFSGSREQYF. CDR3 nucleotides: TGTGCCAGCAGCTTCAGCGGTAGCCGCGAGCAGTACTTC.

Remarks on this clone: One end of the junction does not line up with germline, which may come from a read error. J is TRBJ2-5 and V is TRBV5-1, with D perhaps TRBD1 (6 bases). CDR1 SGHRS and CDR2 YFSETQ come from the germline V gene. This CDR3 spans 14 amino acids. CDR3 loop: CASSPEPGQGTQYF. The DNA of the CDR3 is TGCGCCAGCAGCCCTGAACCGGGACAAGGGACCCAGTACTTC.

The chain recombines TRBV5-4 with TRBJ1-4; D perhaps matches TRBD1 (5 bases). From germline, CDR1 is SGHNT and CDR2 YYREEE (reference sequence). This CDR3 is built from 15 residues. The V gene lost 4 bases and the J gene lost 5 bases, with 15 bases spanning the gap. For the CDR3, the DNA is TGTGCCAGCAGCCGAATGGGGCAGGGAAATGAAAAACTGTTTTTT. Amino acids: CASSRMGQGNEKLFF.